This T cell receptor beta chain originates from a study of CD8 T cells in Susac syndrome (dated by TCRdb to about 2019). With respect to the entire study: The study used repertoire sequencing to test whether antigen drove CD8+ T cell activation and differentiation in Susac syndrome.

Peripheral blood CD8+ and CD4+ T cells from healthy donors, Susac syndrome patients and multiple sclerosis patients were profiled by high-throughput TCR beta sequencing. Treatment-naive patients with stable or active relapsing-remitting disease fulfilling revised McDonald criteria were used as multiple sclerosis controls. Bulk CD8+ and CD4+ T cells were purified magnetically by negative isolation, whereas CD8+ TEMRA cells were enriched by FACS. Blood was collected in EDTA tubes and processed within 24 hours, with PBMCs isolated through density gradient centrifugation. PBMCs intended for TCR sequencing were frozen in liquid nitrogen and were later thawed in a 37 degrees C water bath. The sorted or isolated CD4+, CD8+ and CD8+ TEMRA cells reached a purity of at least 90%. RNA was extracted with the RNeasy kit and roughly 0.45 to 1 ug was reverse transcribed using random hexamers. The immunoSEQ multiplex PCR assay, which covers 54 Vbeta and 13 Jbeta segments, was used to amplify TCR beta CDR3 regions. Bias from PCR amplification was corrected by using a synthetic template baseline for primer optimization and for computational correction. On the authors' methods: Only productive sequences were kept, with reads annotated to V, D and J genes according to IMGT and analyzed in immunoSEQ Analyzer. To calculate clonality, Shannon entropy was normalized by log2 of the number of productive unique sequences and then subtracted from one. Public and private clones were assessed among the 100 most prevalent clones of each patient and control. Clones were defined as Susac-specific if absent from the healthy and MS cohorts, from approximately 1,100 published viral clones and from other ImmuneACCESS disease sequences. The public reads were run again by TCRdb, first through fastp at Q25 and then through MiXCR, and only productive beta chains were kept. Merged by CDR3 protein, the rows form single entries marked with the most common genes and DNA. These V and J calls are TCRdb output, not the study's own analysis. For this sample the table gives roughly 120,000 distinct CDR3 sequences, of which around 94% were detected only once. The leading ten clones occupy roughly 0.13% of the sample.

The research as a whole found: The number of individuals in the TCR sequencing and HLA analysis was recognized as being relatively small.

For this clonotype: What antigen it recognizes has not been identified. No base-level quality is on record; no much larger clone is a single base apart.

The CDR3 covers 18 residues, taking in both the cysteine and the phenylalanine. Of all the DNA, just the CDR3 is kept, 54 bases in frame from base 1. The germline V gene (reference sequence) sets CDR1 to LGHDT and CDR2 to YNNKEL. The V end gives up 0 bases and the J end 4 bases, leaving 9 bases in the junction not matched to a gene. The V gene is TRBV3-1 and the J gene is TRBJ2-1; TRBD2 lines up with 10 middle nucleotides. The sequencing sample was made of CD4+ T cells from PBMCs. This sequence was found in a human donor with multiple sclerosis. The CDR3 protein sequence reads: CASSQEGSRTSGYNEQFF. The nucleotide sequence reads TGTGCCAGCAGCCAAGAGGGGAGCAGGACTAGCGGTTACAATGAGCAGTTCTTC.